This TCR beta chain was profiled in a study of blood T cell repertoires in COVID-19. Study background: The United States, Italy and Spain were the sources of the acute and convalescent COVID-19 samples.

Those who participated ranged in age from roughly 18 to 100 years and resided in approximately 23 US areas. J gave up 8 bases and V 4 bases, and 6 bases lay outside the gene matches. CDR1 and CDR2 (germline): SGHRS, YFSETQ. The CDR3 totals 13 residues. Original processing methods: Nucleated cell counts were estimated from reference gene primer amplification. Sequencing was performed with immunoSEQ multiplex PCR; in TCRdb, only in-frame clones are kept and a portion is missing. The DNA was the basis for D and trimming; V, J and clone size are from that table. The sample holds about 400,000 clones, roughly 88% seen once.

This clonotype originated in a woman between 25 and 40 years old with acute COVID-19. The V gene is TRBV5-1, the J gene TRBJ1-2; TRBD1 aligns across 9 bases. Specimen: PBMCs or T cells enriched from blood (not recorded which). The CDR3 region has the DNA TGCGCCAGCAGCCGGGGACAGGGTGACGGCTACACCTTC. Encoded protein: CASSRGQGDGYTF.